The sequence of this TCR beta chain was determined in a study of Graves' ophthalmopathy and Graves' hyperthyroidism. The TCR beta CDR3 regions underwent amplification from RNA transcripts. First-round RT-PCR relied on HTBI primers, and a second-round multiplex PCR came next. TCRdb ran MiXCR on the multiplex PCR reads and lists one entry per CDR3 protein. Among around 470,000 distinct CDR3 sequences listed, 14% were seen once. This clonotype came up many times. Trimming removed 2 bases from V and 3 bases from J, with 8 bases in between. The CDR3 length is 13 residues. Germline assignment: CDR1 MNHEY and CDR2 SVGAGI.

Input material: blood. The TCR originated in a woman aged 25 to 39 with Graves' ophthalmopathy. The J gene is TRBJ2-7, the V gene TRBV6-5; D is unresolved. The CDR3 bases are TGTGCCAGCAGTTACAGGTCGGGCTACGAGCAGTACTTC. Translating gives CASSYRSGYEQYF.